The clone carrying this TCR beta chain was seen more than once but under ten times. Antigen unknown. The data are from a study of CD8 T cells in ankylosing spondylitis. Study results and caveats: Disease-linked clones reportedly showed significant enrichment in matched ankylosing spondylitis synovial fluid.

CDR1 and CDR2 (germline): MNHEY, SVGAGI. V was clipped by 0 bases and J by 3 bases; unmatched bases: 8. The CDR3 length is 16 residues. TCRdb reprocessed the 5' RACE reads via MiXCR and lists one record per CDR3 protein. The sample lists 310,000 or so distinct CDR3 sequences, over 15% occurring once. What was sequenced was blood, either unsorted or a sorted T cell fraction (not recorded which). This chain uses TRBV6-5 with TRBJ2-7; 7 nucleotides align to TRBD1. This receptor was identified in a male donor with ankylosing spondylitis or in good health (not recorded which). The CDR3: CASSYSDRSLLYEQYV. DNA of the CDR3: TGTGCCAGCAGTTACTCGGACAGGTCGCTACTCTACGAGCAGTACGTC.